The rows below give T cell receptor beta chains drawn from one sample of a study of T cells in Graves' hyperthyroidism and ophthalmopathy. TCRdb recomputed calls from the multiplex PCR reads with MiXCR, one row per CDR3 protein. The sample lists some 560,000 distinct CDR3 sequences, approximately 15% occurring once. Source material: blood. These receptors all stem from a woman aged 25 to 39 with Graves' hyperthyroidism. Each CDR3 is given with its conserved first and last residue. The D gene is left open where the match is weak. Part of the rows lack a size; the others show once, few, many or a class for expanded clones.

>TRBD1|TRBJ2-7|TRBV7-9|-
TGTGCCAGCAGCTCCCTCCGTTCCGGGACAGTGAGCTCCTACGAGCAGTACTTC
CASSSLRSGTVSSYEQYF
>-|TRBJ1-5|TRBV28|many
TGTGCCAGCAGTTCTCAGGCCCACGGGATTTCGGGGGGCAATCAGCCCCAGCATTTT
CASSSQAHGISGGNQPQHF
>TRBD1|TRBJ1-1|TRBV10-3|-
TGTGCCACCCGACAGGGAATAAACACTGAAGCTTTCTTT
CATRQGINTEAFF
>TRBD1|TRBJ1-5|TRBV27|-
TGTGCCAGCAGTTTAGGGACAGGGTACAATCAGCCCCAGCATTTT
CASSLGTGYNQPQHF
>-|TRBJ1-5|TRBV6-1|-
TGTGCCAGCAGTGAAGCTTATGGTCAGCCCCAGCATTTT
CASSEAYGQPQHF
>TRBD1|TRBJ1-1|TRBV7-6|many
TGTGCCAGCAGCTTAGCGGGGGACAGGGTTGAAGCTTTCTTT
CASSLAGDRVEAFF
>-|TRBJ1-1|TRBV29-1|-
TGCAGCCACGAGGGGCAGTTGAACACTGAAGCTTTCTTT
CSHEGQLNTEAFF
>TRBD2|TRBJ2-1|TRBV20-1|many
TGCAGTGCTAATTCGGGCGGCTGGACTAGCGGGAGTTCCTACAATGAGCAGTTCTTC
CSANSGGWTSGSSYNEQFF
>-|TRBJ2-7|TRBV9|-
TGTGCCAGCAGCCCCCGGACTGCGCCCTACGAGCAGTACTTC
CASSPRTAPYEQYF
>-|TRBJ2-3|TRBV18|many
TGTGCCAGCTCACCGACCAACGGACCCACAGATACGCAGTATTTT
CASSPTNGPTDTQYF
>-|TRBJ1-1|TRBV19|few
TGTGCCAGTAGGGACCAGAGGAACACTGAAGCTTTCTTT
CASRDQRNTEAFF
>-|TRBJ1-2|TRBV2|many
TGTGCCAGCGTCTGGGGGAACAGCCAAAACTATGGCTACACCTTC
CASVWGNSQNYGYTF
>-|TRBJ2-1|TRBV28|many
TGTGCCAGCACCTACAGGAACAATGAGCAGTTCTTC
CASTYRNNEQFF
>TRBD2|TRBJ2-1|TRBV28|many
TGTGCCAGCAGTCCAACTAGCGGGAGGGCCATTCTCTACAATGAGCAGTTCTTC
CASSPTSGRAILYNEQFF
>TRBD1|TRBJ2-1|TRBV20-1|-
TGCAGTGCTAGAGACGCCGGGACAGGGATGAATGTGCAGTTCTTC
CSARDAGTGMNVQFF